Here is one T cell receptor beta chain with its context. This entry is derived from a study of CD8 T cells in Susac syndrome. Germline V gives CDR1 SGHRS, CDR2 YFSETQ. This CDR3 comprises 14 residues. The germline V and J ends were trimmed by 7 bases and 1 base, with 14 bases remaining between them. It was with random hexamers that about 0.45 to 1 ug RNA was reverse transcribed. TCRdb re-analysed the immunoSEQ multiplex PCR reads in MiXCR, keeping a single row per CDR3 protein. The sample lists some 450,000 distinct CDR3 sequences, approximately 85% occurring once. This rearrangement joins TRBV5-1 to TRBJ1-1; D is unclear. The origin of this receptor is a human donor with multiple sclerosis. Sequencing was performed on CD8+ T cells from PBMCs. The CDR3 DNA reads as TGCGCCAGCTCTCCGCCCCTGGAGAACACTGAAGCTTTCTTT. Translating gives CASSPPLENTEAFF. The full variable domain, in which reference TRBV5-1 and TRBJ1-1 provide the parts outside the CDR3, is KAGVTQTPRYLIKTRGQQVTLSCSPISGHRSVSWYQQTPGQGLQFLFEYFSETQRNKGNFPGRFSGRQFSNSRSEMNVSTLELGDSALYLCASSPPLENTEAFFGQGTRLTVV.